These 14 T cell receptor beta chains share one sample of origin, sequenced in a study of a mutant IDH1 vaccine in newly diagnosed glioma. The time point is: week 5, during vaccination. Vaccination used 300 ug of mutant IDH1 20-mer peptide per dose, with topical imiquimod. TCRdb keeps only in-frame clones here, not all; method: immunoSEQ multiplex PCR. The data show 25,000 to 30,000 clones, around 85% seen once. Their antigens are not known. Source: PBMCs, taken from a glioma patient whose treatment included an IDH1 peptide vaccine. These receptors all stem from a man aged 35 to 55 with glioma. Some clones in this sample may be carry-over from other donors' samples.

This rearrangement joins TRBV7-9 to TRBJ2-7; D gene ambiguous. The CDR3 loop spans 13 amino acids. V lost 3 bases to trimming and J lost 2 bases, with 8 bases between them. Germline V lookup: CDR1 SEHNR, CDR2 FQNEAQ (reference sequence). CDR3 sequence reads: CASSLGSPYEQYF. The CDR3 DNA follows: TGTGCCAGCAGCTTGGGCAGCCCCTACGAGCAGTACTTC.

This sequence joins TRBV18 and TRBJ1-5; D gene uncertain. Germline CDR1 and CDR2: KGHSH and LQKENI. Between the trimmed V and J ends, which lost 6 bases and 0 bases, there was a span of 15 bases. The CDR3 runs to 16 residues. DNA for the CDR3: TGTGCCAGCTCCCCTCGGACCCGGGGTAGCAATCAGCCCCAGCATTTT. Protein sequence: CASSPRTRGSNQPQHF.

The chain is built from TRBV6-4 and TRBJ1-6; D is perhaps TRBD1 (5 bases). CDR1 and CDR2 from the germline V gene are MRHNA and SNTAGT. V was pared by 6 bases and J by 10 bases, with 16 bases between. The CDR3 is 14 amino acids. CDR3 sequence reads: CASSLRLGGSPLHF. Written as DNA, the CDR3 is TGTGCCAGCAGCCTCCGGCTGGGGGGATCACCCCTCCACTTT.

The CDR3 DNA follows: TGCGCCAGCCCGGTAGGGGGTCCGGGGAATGAGCAGTTCTTC. Its translation: CASPVGGPGNEQFF. V usage is TRBV5-1 and J usage is TRBJ2-1; TRBD1 might be the D (6 bases). The CDR3 is made up of 14 amino acids. The germline V gene encodes CDR1 SGHRS and CDR2 YFSETQ. V dropped 7 bases and J dropped 7 bases, with 18 bases sitting between them.

V and J are TRBV18 and TRBJ2-7; D gene unclear. V was cut by 2 bases and J by 3 bases, with 14 bases left in between. CDR1 and CDR2 from the germline V gene are KGHSH and LQKENI. CDR3 length: 15 amino acids. The CDR3 spells CASSPGFGDLYEQYF. The DNA for the CDR3 is TGTGCCAGCTCACCAGGTTTTGGAGATCTCTACGAGCAGTACTTC.

V and J are TRBV7-9 and TRBJ1-3, with D unresolved. Trimming left V 3 bases short and J 0 bases short, with 15 bases between. Germline CDR1 is SEHNR and CDR2 is FQNEAQ (reference sequence). This CDR3 region has 17 residues. CDR3 sequence: CASSFQPDKSSGNTIYF. The CDR3 nucleotides are TGTGCCAGCAGCTTCCAGCCCGACAAGAGCTCTGGAAACACCATATATTTT.

This clone was seen a single time. The V and J genes are TRBV9 and TRBJ1-2, with 10 bases that match TRBD1. Germline V lookup: CDR1 SGDLS, CDR2 YYNGEE. The V gene end was trimmed by 0 bases and the J gene end by 2 bases; junction bases not matched to a gene: 4. The CDR3 is 16 amino acids. CDR3: CASSVAGTGDNYGYTF. CDR3 coding DNA: TGTGCCAGCAGCGTAGCGGGGACAGGGGACAACTATGGCTACACCTTC.

The genes are TRBV19 and TRBJ1-2; no definite D call. Germline CDR1 reads LNHDA; CDR2 reads SQIVND (reference sequence). The length of the CDR3 is 11 residues. V was clipped by 10 bases and J by 7 bases, with 13 bases between them. CDR3 DNA sequence: TGTGCCACCGCGATCTCGGCTGGCTACACCTTC. It is translated as CATAISAGYTF.

J is TRBJ2-6 and V is TRBV6-4; weak D call: TRBD1 (5 bases). Germline CDR1 reads MRHNA; CDR2 reads SNTAGT. This CDR3 is built from 16 residues. The V and J ends lost 2 bases and 1 base respectively, with 9 bases between them. CDR3 DNA sequence: TGTGCCAGCAGTGACAGTTCAGGGTCTGGGGCCAACGTCCTGACTTTC. This translates into CASSDSSGSGANVLTF.

The genes are TRBV7-2 and TRBJ1-1; a possible D gene is TRBD1 (5 bases). V dropped 5 bases and J dropped 3 bases, with 16 bases sitting between them. Germline V gene lookup returns CDR1 SGHTA and CDR2 FQGNSA. The CDR3 covers 15 residues. The CDR3 region has the DNA TGTGCCAGCAGCCCTGCTTTTGGGGGACACACTGAAGCTTTCTTT. Amino acids: CASSPAFGGHTEAFF.

The chain employs TRBV25-1 and TRBJ2-1; no reliable D call. Germline CDR1 MGHDK, CDR2 SYGVNS. V was cut by 1 base and J by 8 bases, with 6 bases left in between. The CDR3 extends over 12 amino acids. CDR3 protein: CASSEWVHEQFF. The CDR3 DNA reads as TGTGCCAGCAGTGAATGGGTCCATGAGCAGTTCTTC.

V usage is TRBV10-3 and J usage is TRBJ1-2; a weak D match, TRBD1 (6 bases). V lost 3 bases, J lost 7 bases, and 15 bases lay in between. This CDR3 contains 14 residues. CDR1 is ENHRY and CDR2 is SYGVKD in the germline V gene. Here the CDR3 reads CAISEGEGVVGYTF. The CDR3 nucleotides are TGTGCCATCAGTGAAGGAGAGGGGGTAGTTGGCTACACCTTC.

The genes are TRBV27 and TRBJ2-7, with TRBD1 identical over 8 bases. Trimming took 4 bases from V and 0 from J; bases not matched to a gene: 5. The CDR3 is 15 residues long. The germline V gene encodes CDR1 MNHEY and CDR2 SMNVEV (reference sequence). CDR3 nucleotide sequence: TGTGCCAGCAGTTACTTCGGACAGGGCTCCTACGAGCAGTACTTC. It is translated as CASSYFGQGSYEQYF.

The V gene is TRBV4-3, the J gene TRBJ2-1; 10 bases are shared with TRBD2. The length of the CDR3 is 17 residues. CDR1 is LGHNA and CDR2 is YSLEER in the germline V gene. The junction had 12 bases not matched to a gene; V was cut back by 3 bases and J by 7 bases. CDR3: CASSQTSGGGPWNEQFF. DNA for the CDR3: TGCGCCAGCAGCCAGACCAGCGGGGGGGGACCGTGGAATGAGCAGTTCTTC.